These 14 T cell receptor beta chains share one sample of origin, sequenced in a study of shared clonotypes between healthy human individuals. Data came from immunoSEQ multiplex PCR; TCRdb stores just in-frame clones and leaves some out. The sample carries under 2,500,000 clones, approximately 94% recorded once. Sequencing used naive CD4+ T cells sorted from blood. Subset given: CD45RA+ positively selected. The source is a man aged 18 to 30 in good health.

The gene calls are TRBV10-3 and TRBJ2-3, with 8 bases lining up with TRBD1. The germline V gene encodes CDR1 ENHRY and CDR2 SYGVKD. After removal of 5 bases from V and 2 bases from J, the junction contained 3 bases not matched to a gene. The CDR3 consists of 14 residues. This chain's CDR3 is CAISTGGNTDTQYF. CDR3 in DNA: TGTGCCATCAGTACAGGGGGAAACACAGATACGCAGTATTTT.

The gene calls are TRBV7-9 and TRBJ1-1; 7 bases agree with TRBD1. Trimming removed 5 bases from V and 4 bases from J; junction bases left unmatched: 13. Germline V lookup: CDR1 SEHNR, CDR2 FQNEAQ (reference sequence). This CDR3 is 16 amino acids long. The CDR3 protein is CASSAIEGGGGTEAFF. DNA of the CDR3: TGTGCCAGCAGCGCAATTGAAGGGGGCGGTGGCACTGAAGCTTTCTTT.

This clone was observed once. This chain uses TRBV5-1 with TRBJ1-1; the D is unclear. CDR1 SGHRS and CDR2 YFSETQ come from the germline V gene. Trimming cost V 4 bases and J 6 bases, with 10 bases left between them. The CDR3 consists of 12 residues. The CDR3 coding sequence is TGCGCCAGCAGCCAGATGGGTTCTGAAGCTTTCTTT. Translating it yields CASSQMGSEAFF. Together with reference TRBV5-1 and TRBJ1-1, the CDR3 gives the full variable domain: KAGVTQTPRYLIKTRGQQVTLSCSPISGHRSVSWYQQTPGQGLQFLFEYFSETQRNKGNFPGRFSGRQFSNSRSEMNVSTLELGDSALYLCASSQMGSEAFFGQGTRLTVV.

This clone has more than one count but fewer than ten. This rearrangement joins TRBV29-1 to TRBJ2-2; D tentatively reads TRBD1 or TRBD2 (5 bases each). V was shortened by 1 base and J by 5 bases, with 14 bases between the two germline ends. The CDR3 is 15 amino acids. CDR1 is SQVTM and CDR2 is ANQGSEA in the germline V gene. CDR3: CSVEAGARGTGELFF. The CDR3 nucleotides are TGCAGCGTTGAAGCCGGGGCACGAGGGACCGGGGAGCTGTTTTTT.

V usage is TRBV6-5 and J usage is TRBJ2-7; possibly TRBD2 for D (5 bases). Germline CDR1 is MNHEY and CDR2 is SVGAGI. Trimming took 7 bases from V and 0 from J, leaving 10 bases between them. The CDR3 contains 13 residues. CDR3 coding DNA: TGTGCCAGCATCGAGGGAAACTCCTACGAGCAGTACTTC. Its protein is CASIEGNSYEQYF.

The V and J genes are TRBV30 and TRBJ2-7, with D hard to call. Germline CDR1 reads GTSNPN; CDR2 reads SVGIG (reference sequence). The CDR3 has 12 residues. V was pared by 2 bases and J by 3 bases, with 8 bases between. For the CDR3, the DNA is TGTGCCTGGAGTCCGGATTTCTACGAGCAGTACTTC. This encodes CAWSPDFYEQYF.

In nucleotides, the CDR3 is TGTGCCAGCACTGCGGACCGTAATGTCCTAGGCACTGAAGCTTTCTTT. Translating gives CASTADRNVLGTEAFF. The J gene is TRBJ1-1, the V gene TRBV28; D not certain. The CDR3 runs to 16 residues. Between the trimmed V and J ends, which lost 7 bases and 4 bases, there was a span of 22 bases. Per germline, CDR1 MDHEN and CDR2 SYDVKM.

This clone was detected once. The chain links TRBV2 to TRBJ1-4, with 11 bases identical to TRBD1. Germline trimming cut 8 bases from V and 7 bases from J; bases unmatched to any gene: 9. Germline V gene data show CDR1 as SNHLY and CDR2 as FYNNEI. This CDR3 region has 15 residues. This chain's CDR3 is CASLSRTGGGEKLFF. The CDR3 coding sequence is TGTGCCAGCCTATCCAGGACAGGGGGCGGTGAAAAACTGTTTTTT.

The chain recombines TRBV10-3 with TRBJ1-1; D not certain. Trimming removed 6 bases from V and 1 base from J, with 12 bases in between. The CDR3 has 14 amino acids. The germline V gene has CDR1 ENHRY and CDR2 SYGVKD. The CDR3: CAIRASTANTEAFF. The CDR3 nucleotides read TGTGCCATCAGGGCCTCTACAGCGAACACTGAAGCTTTCTTT.

V and J are TRBV9 and TRBJ2-3, with 9 bases identical to TRBD2. J was trimmed by 2 bases and V by 0 bases; bases with no gene match: 4. The germline gives CDR1 SGDLS, CDR2 YYNGEE. The CDR3 extends over 16 amino acids. Here the CDR3 DNA reads TGTGCCAGCAGCGTAGGACTAGCGGTTATCACAGATACGCAGTATTTT. It specifies CASSVGLAVITDTQYF.

The chain combines TRBV7-9 with TRBJ2-3; the match to TRBD2 covers 9 bases. J was trimmed by 0 bases and V by 1 base; bases with no gene match: 5. Germline lookup yields CDR1 SEHNR and CDR2 FQNEAQ (reference sequence). There are 17 residues in the CDR3. CDR3 sequence reads: CASSLGASGVSTDTQYF. DNA for the CDR3: TGTGCCAGCAGCTTAGGGGCTAGCGGGGTCAGCACAGATACGCAGTATTTT.

V usage is TRBV6-1 and J usage is TRBJ2-5; D may correspond to TRBD1 or TRBD2 (5 bases each). The CDR3 is made up of 16 amino acids. Trimming shortened V by 4 bases and J by 4 bases, and 19 bases separated the two germline ends. Germline V gives CDR1 MNHNS, CDR2 SASEGT. This CDR3 is CASSGDPSSVRETQYF. The DNA for the CDR3 is TGTGCCAGCAGTGGGGACCCCTCTTCGGTCCGAGAGACCCAGTACTTC.

The genes are TRBV27 and TRBJ2-3, with 8 bases lining up with TRBD1. With 4 bases clipped from V and 5 bases from J, the junction kept 8 bases outside the gene matches. The germline gives CDR1 MNHEY, CDR2 SMNVEV (reference sequence). This CDR3 has 15 residues. The CDR3 loop reads CASSSQGARGDTQYF. The DNA of the CDR3 is TGTGCCAGCAGTTCCCAGGGGGCCAGGGGAGATACGCAGTATTTT.

The chain joins TRBV14 to TRBJ2-7; D may be TRBD2 (5 bases). This CDR3 is built from 12 residues. CDR1 is SGHDN, CDR2 FVKESK, per germline. V was pared by 3 bases and J by 5 bases, with 8 bases between. The CDR3 DNA sequence: TGTGCCAGCAGCCATGTCGGGAACGAGCAGTACTTC. It specifies CASSHVGNEQYF.